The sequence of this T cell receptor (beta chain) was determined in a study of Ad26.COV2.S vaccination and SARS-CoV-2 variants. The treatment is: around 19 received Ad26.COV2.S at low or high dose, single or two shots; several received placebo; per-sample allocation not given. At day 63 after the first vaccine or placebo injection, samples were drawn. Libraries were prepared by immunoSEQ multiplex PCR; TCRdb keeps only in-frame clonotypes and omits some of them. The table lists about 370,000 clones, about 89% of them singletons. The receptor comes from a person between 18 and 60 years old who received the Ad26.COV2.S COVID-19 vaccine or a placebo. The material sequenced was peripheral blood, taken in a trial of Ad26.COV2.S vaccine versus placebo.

In nucleotides, the CDR3 is TGTGCCAGCAGCCAAGAGGCTATCGCCTACGAGCAGTACTTC. Its translation: CASSQEAIAYEQYF. The J gene is TRBJ2-7, the V gene TRBV4-2; D is unresolved. This CDR3 spans 14 amino acids. Trimming took 0 bases from V and 2 from J, leaving 8 bases between them. Germline loops: CDR1 LGHNA, CDR2 YNFKEQ.